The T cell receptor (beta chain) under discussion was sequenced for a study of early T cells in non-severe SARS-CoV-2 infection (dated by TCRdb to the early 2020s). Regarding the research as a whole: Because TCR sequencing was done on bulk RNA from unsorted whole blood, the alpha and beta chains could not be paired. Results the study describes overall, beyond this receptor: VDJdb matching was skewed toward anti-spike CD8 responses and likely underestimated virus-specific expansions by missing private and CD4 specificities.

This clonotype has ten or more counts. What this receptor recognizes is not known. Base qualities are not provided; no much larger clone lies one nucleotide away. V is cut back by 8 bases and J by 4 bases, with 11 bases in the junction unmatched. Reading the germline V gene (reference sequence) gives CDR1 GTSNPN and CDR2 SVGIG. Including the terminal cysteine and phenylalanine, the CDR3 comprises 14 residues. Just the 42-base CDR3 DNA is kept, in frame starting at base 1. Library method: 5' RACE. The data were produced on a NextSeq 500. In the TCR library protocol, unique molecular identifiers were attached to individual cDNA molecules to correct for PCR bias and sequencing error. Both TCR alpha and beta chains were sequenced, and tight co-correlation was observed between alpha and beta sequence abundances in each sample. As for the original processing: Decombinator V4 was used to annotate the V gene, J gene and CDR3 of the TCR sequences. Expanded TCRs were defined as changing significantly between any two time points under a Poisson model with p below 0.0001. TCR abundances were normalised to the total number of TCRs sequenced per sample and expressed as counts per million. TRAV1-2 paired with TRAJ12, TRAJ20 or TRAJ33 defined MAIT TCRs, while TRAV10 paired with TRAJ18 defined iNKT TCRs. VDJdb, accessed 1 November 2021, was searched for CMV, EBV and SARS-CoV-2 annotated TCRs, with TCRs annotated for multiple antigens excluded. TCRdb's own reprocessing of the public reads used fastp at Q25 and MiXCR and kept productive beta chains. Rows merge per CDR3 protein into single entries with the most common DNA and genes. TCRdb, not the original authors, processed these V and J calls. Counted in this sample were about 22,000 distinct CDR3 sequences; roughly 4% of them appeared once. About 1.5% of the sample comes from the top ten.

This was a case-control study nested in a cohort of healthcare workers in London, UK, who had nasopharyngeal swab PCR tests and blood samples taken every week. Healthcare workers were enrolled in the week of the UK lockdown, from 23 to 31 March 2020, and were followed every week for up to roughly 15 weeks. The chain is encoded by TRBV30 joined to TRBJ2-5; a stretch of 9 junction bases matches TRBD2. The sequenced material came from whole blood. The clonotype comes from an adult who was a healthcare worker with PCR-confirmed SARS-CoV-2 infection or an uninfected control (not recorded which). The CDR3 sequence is CAHDSGGRGETQYF. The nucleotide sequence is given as TGTGCCCACGATAGCGGGGGTCGGGGAGAGACCCAGTACTTC. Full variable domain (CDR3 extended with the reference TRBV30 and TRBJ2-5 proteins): SQTIHQWPATLVQPVGSPLSLECTVEGTSNPNLYWYRQAAGRGLQLLFYSVGIGQISSEVPQNLSASRPQDRQFILSSKKLLLSDSGFYLCAHDSGGRGETQYFGPGTRLLVL.